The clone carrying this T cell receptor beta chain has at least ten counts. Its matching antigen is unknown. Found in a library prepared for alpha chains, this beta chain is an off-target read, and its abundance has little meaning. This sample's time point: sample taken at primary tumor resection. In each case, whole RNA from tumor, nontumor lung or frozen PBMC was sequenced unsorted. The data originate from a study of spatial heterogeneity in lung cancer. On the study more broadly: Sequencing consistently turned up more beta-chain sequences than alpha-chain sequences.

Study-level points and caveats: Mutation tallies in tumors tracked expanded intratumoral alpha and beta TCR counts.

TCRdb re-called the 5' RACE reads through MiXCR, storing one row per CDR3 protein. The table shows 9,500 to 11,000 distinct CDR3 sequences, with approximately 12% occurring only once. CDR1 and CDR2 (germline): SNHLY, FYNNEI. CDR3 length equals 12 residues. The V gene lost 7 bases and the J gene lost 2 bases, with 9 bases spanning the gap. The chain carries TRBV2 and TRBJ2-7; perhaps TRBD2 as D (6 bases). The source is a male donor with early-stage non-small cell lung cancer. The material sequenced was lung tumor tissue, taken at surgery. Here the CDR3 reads CASTRDPYEQYF. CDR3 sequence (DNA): TGTGCCAGCACGCGGGACCCCTACGAGCAGTACTTC.